Listed below are T cell receptor beta chains from one sample, sequenced in a study of radiotherapy plus CTLA-4 blockade in lung cancer. Profiled with immunoSEQ multiplex PCR; TCRdb holds only in-frame clones, not every one. The sample includes about 59,000 clones, under 75% of them seen just once. The specimen was peripheral blood, collected from a patient treated with radiotherapy plus ipilimumab. Receptor source: a human donor with non-small cell lung cancer whose response to radiotherapy plus ipilimumab could not be evaluated. Each CDR3 is given with its conserved first and last residue. Fields, in order: J gene, D gene, V gene, CDR3 length, clone size, CDR3 protein, CDR3 DNA. A D gene is named only where the DNA matches it firmly. Not all rows give a size; the values are once, few, many and, for expanded clones, a class.

J: TRBJ2-2
D: TRBD1
V: TRBV18
length: 15
size: NA
CDR3: CASSPGTGGDGELFF
DNA: TGTGCCAGCTCGCCCGGGACAGGGGGCGACGGGGAGCTGTTTTTT

J: TRBJ2-7
D: NA
V: TRBV7-9
length: 13
size: NA
CDR3: CASQDYDSYEQYF
DNA: TGTGCCAGCCAGGATTATGACAGCTACGAGCAGTACTTC

J: TRBJ1-4
D: NA
V: TRBV4-1
length: 14
size: few
CDR3: CASSRAATNEKLFF
DNA: TGCGCCAGCAGCCGAGCCGCAACTAATGAAAAACTGTTTTTT

J: TRBJ2-7
D: TRBD2
V: TRBV5-1
length: 16
size: NA
CDR3: CASSLRSGGGPYEQYF
DNA: TGCGCCAGCAGCTTAAGATCAGGCGGGGGGCCCTACGAGCAGTACTTC

J: TRBJ1-5
D: NA
V: TRBV2
length: 14
size: NA
CDR3: CASSAGFGNQPQHF
DNA: TGTGCCAGCAGTGCAGGGTTTGGCAATCAGCCCCAGCATTTT

J: TRBJ1-1
D: NA
V: TRBV28
length: 17
size: NA
CDR3: CASSLAGVLMGNTEAFF
DNA: TGTGCCAGCAGCCTAGCCGGGGTCCTCATGGGGAACACTGAAGCTTTCTTT

J: TRBJ1-3
D: TRBD1
V: TRBV7-2
length: 16
size: NA
CDR3: CASSLTGGVGGNTIYF
DNA: TGTGCCAGCAGCCTCACAGGGGGCGTAGGTGGAAACACCATATATTTT

J: TRBJ2-5
D: NA
V: TRBV7-2
length: 12
size: NA
CDR3: CASSLLGETQYF
DNA: TGTGCCAGCAGCCTTCTAGGAGAGACCCAGTACTTC

J: TRBJ1-1
D: NA
V: TRBV6-5
length: 15
size: NA
CDR3: CASSYSGWRETEAFF
DNA: TGTGCCAGCAGTTACTCTGGATGGAGGGAGACTGAAGCTTTCTTT

J: TRBJ2-5
D: NA
V: TRBV12-5
length: 15
size: once
CDR3: CASGLDSGFYGTQYF
DNA: TGTGCTAGTGGTTTGGACTCAGGGTTCTACGGGACCCAGTACTTC

J: TRBJ1-1
D: TRBD1
V: TRBV30
length: 14
size: NA
CDR3: CAWSRRGVDTEAFF
DNA: TGTGCCTGGAGTCGCAGGGGGGTGGACACTGAAGCTTTCTTT

J: TRBJ1-1
D: NA
V: TRBV29-1
length: 11
size: NA
CDR3: CSVVERSEAFF
DNA: TGCAGCGTTGTAGAGAGATCTGAAGCTTTCTTT

J: TRBJ1-5
D: NA
V: TRBV11-3
length: 13
size: NA
CDR3: CASSLSFNQPQHF
DNA: TGTGCCAGCAGCCTGAGTTTTAATCAGCCCCAGCATTTT

J: TRBJ2-1
D: TRBD2
V: TRBV11-2
length: 19
size: NA
CDR3: CASNLSALAEFYAYNEQFF
DNA: TGTGCCAGCAACTTGAGTGCACTAGCGGAATTCTACGCCTACAATGAGCAGTTCTTC

J: TRBJ2-7
D: TRBD1
V: TRBV7-2
length: 16
size: NA
CDR3: CASSLAGRDRAYEQYF
DNA: TGTGCCAGCAGCTTAGCGGGCCGGGACAGGGCCTACGAGCAGTACTTC

J: TRBJ1-2
D: TRBD1
V: TRBV11-3
length: 15
size: NA
CDR3: CASSSSGQADYGYTF
DNA: TGTGCCAGCAGCTCATCGGGACAGGCTGACTATGGCTACACCTTC

J: TRBJ2-1
D: NA
V: TRBV9
length: 13
size: NA
CDR3: CASSASGFHEQFF
DNA: TGTGCCAGCAGCGCCTCAGGGTTCCATGAGCAGTTCTTC

J: TRBJ2-7
D: NA
V: TRBV6-1
length: 13
size: NA
CDR3: CASSGGVRLEQYF
DNA: TGTGCCAGCAGCGGGGGAGTCAGGCTCGAGCAGTACTTC

J: TRBJ2-5
D: NA
V: TRBV5-1
length: 15
size: few
CDR3: CASSLYSSAGETQYF
DNA: TGCGCCAGCAGCTTGTACAGTTCTGCGGGGGAGACCCAGTACTTC

J: TRBJ1-6
D: TRBD1
V: TRBV7-9
length: 15
size: once
CDR3: CASSRGTGGNSPLHF
DNA: TGTGCCAGCAGCCGGGGGACAGGGGGGAATTCACCCCTCCACTTT

J: TRBJ2-7
D: NA
V: TRBV28
length: 14
size: NA
CDR3: CASSRLTGSYEQYF
DNA: TGTGCCAGCAGTCGACTCACAGGGTCCTACGAGCAGTACTTC

J: TRBJ2-7
D: NA
V: TRBV6-6
length: 10
size: few
CDR3: CAIGDWEQYF
DNA: TGTGCCATTGGAGACTGGGAGCAGTACTTC

J: TRBJ2-5
D: NA
V: TRBV7-2
length: 14
size: once
CDR3: CASSLVARQETQYF
DNA: TGTGCCAGCAGCTTAGTGGCAAGACAAGAGACCCAGTACTTC

J: TRBJ2-7
D: NA
V: TRBV5-6
length: 14
size: NA
CDR3: CASSIWDWAHEQYF
DNA: TGTGCCAGCAGTATTTGGGACTGGGCCCACGAGCAGTACTTC

J: TRBJ2-1
D: NA
V: TRBV4-2
length: 16
size: NA
CDR3: CASSQELGAGNNEQFF
DNA: TGTGCCAGCAGCCAAGAGTTAGGGGCGGGAAACAATGAGCAGTTCTTC

J: TRBJ2-7
D: TRBD2
V: TRBV6-6
length: 13
size: NA
CDR3: CAIATSEKGEQYF
DNA: TGTGCCATAGCCACTAGCGAGAAAGGCGAGCAGTACTTC

J: TRBJ2-7
D: TRBD2
V: TRBV13
length: 19
size: NA
CDR3: CASSPITSEGILSSYEQYF
DNA: TGTGCCAGCAGTCCGATAACTAGCGAGGGAATTCTCAGCTCCTACGAGCAGTACTTC

J: TRBJ2-3
D: TRBD2
V: TRBV5-1
length: 14
size: NA
CDR3: CASSSGLAADTQYF
DNA: TGCGCCAGCAGCTCTGGACTAGCGGCCGATACGCAGTATTTT

J: TRBJ2-7
D: NA
V: TRBV5-6
length: 14
size: NA
CDR3: CASSLGAGSYEQYF
DNA: TGTGCCAGCAGCTTGGGGGCAGGTTCCTACGAGCAGTACTTC

J: TRBJ1-1
D: TRBD1
V: TRBV5-1
length: 15
size: NA
CDR3: CASSLVPGGNTEAFF
DNA: TGCGCCAGCAGCTTGGTCCCAGGGGGAAACACTGAAGCTTTCTTT

J: TRBJ2-7
D: NA
V: TRBV2
length: 15
size: NA
CDR3: CASSVKRLPAYEQYF
DNA: TGTGCCAGCAGTGTTAAGCGATTACCGGCCTACGAGCAGTACTTC

J: TRBJ1-2
D: NA
V: TRBV11-1
length: 14
size: NA
CDR3: CASSALGQFYGYTF
DNA: TGTGCCAGCAGCGCGCTCGGACAGTTCTATGGCTACACCTTC

J: TRBJ2-3
D: NA
V: TRBV27
length: 12
size: NA
CDR3: CASTGPADTQYF
DNA: TGTGCCAGCACCGGTCCGGCAGATACGCAGTATTTT

J: TRBJ1-2
D: TRBD1
V: TRBV7-2
length: 14
size: NA
CDR3: CASSNKDRVGGYTF
DNA: TGTGCCAGCAGCAATAAGGACAGGGTGGGGGGCTACACCTTC

J: TRBJ1-2
D: TRBD1
V: TRBV27
length: 15
size: NA
CDR3: CASSESGTGYYGYTF
DNA: TGTGCCAGCAGCGAATCCGGGACAGGGTACTATGGCTACACCTTC

J: TRBJ1-2
D: TRBD1
V: TRBV5-1
length: 15
size: few
CDR3: CASSLGGTANYGYTF
DNA: TGCGCCAGCAGCTTGGGGGGGACAGCAAACTATGGCTACACCTTC

J: TRBJ2-2
D: NA
V: TRBV19
length: 19
size: NA
CDR3: CASYYSAWSGLAKTGELFF
DNA: TGTGCCAGCTACTACTCAGCCTGGTCAGGGTTGGCTAAGACCGGGGAGCTGTTTTTT

J: TRBJ2-7
D: NA
V: TRBV19
length: 12
size: NA
CDR3: CASSPGFYEQYF
DNA: TGTGCCAGTAGTCCGGGGTTTTACGAGCAGTACTTC

J: TRBJ1-3
D: NA
V: TRBV7-5
length: 17
size: few
CDR3: CVRSLVGQGESGNTIYF
DNA: TGTGTCAGAAGCTTAGTTGGACAGGGTGAGTCTGGAAACACCATATATTTT

J: TRBJ2-5
D: NA
V: TRBV7-3
length: 15
size: NA
CDR3: CASSSSGLAGETQYF
DNA: TGTGCCAGCAGCTCCTCAGGGTTGGCGGGGGAGACCCAGTACTTC

J: TRBJ2-7
D: TRBD1
V: TRBV28
length: 12
size: NA
CDR3: CASTDRVGEQYF
DNA: TGTGCCAGCACCGACAGGGTTGGCGAGCAGTACTTC

J: TRBJ2-1
D: TRBD1
V: TRBV4-3
length: 19
size: NA
CDR3: CASSQDVVRFEQGYGEQFF
DNA: TGCGCCAGCAGCCAAGATGTTGTTAGGTTCGAACAGGGGTATGGAGAGCAGTTCTTC